This T cell receptor beta chain stems from a study of blood T cells in healthy people across ages. V was clipped by 7 bases and J by 5 bases; unmatched bases: 7. Germline V gene sequence: CDR1 SGHRS, CDR2 YFSETQ. There are 13 residues in the CDR3. About this clonotype itself: Its antigen is unknown.

Russia was home to the donors, healthy Caucasian individuals aged about 6 to 90. Total RNA was extracted at no less than 6 micrograms per sample. Overall study results and limits: Older individuals had lower TCR beta diversity per million T cells (the decline was roughly linear).

PCR was performed a second time for roughly 7 to 11 cycles using a sample-barcoded 5' primer and a J-beta primer mix. With 12 random nucleotides, a template-switch adaptor tagged each individual cDNA molecule. TCRdb itself ran the 5' RACE reads through MiXCR, one entry per CDR3 protein. This table holds about 570,000 distinct CDR3 sequences, 25% to 30% found once. The sample consisted of blood. The chain uses TRBV5-1 and TRBJ2-5, with 8 positions matching TRBD2. The origin of this receptor is a woman between 70 and 85 years old in good health. CDR3 nucleotides: TGCGCCAGCGGGGCGGGACTAGTGGAGACCCAGTACTTC. Translated, it gives CASGAGLVETQYF.